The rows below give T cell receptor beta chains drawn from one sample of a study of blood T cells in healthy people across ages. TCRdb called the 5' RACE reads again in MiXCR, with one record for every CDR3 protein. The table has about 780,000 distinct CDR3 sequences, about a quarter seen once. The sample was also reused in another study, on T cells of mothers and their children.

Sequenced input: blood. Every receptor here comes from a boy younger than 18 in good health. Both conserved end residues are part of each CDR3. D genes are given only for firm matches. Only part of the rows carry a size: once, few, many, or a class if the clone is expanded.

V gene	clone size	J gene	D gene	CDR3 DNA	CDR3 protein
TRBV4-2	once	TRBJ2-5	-	TGTGCCAGCAGCCAAGATTGGGGACCCCAAGAGACCCAGTACTTC	CASSQDWGPQETQYF
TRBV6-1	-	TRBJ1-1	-	TGTGCCAGCAGCCGCCCGGAAGAAGGGTTCGGTCGCGCTGAAGCTTTCTTT	CASSRPEEGFGRAEAFF
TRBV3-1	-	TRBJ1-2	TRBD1	TGTGCCAGCAGCCCCGCAGGGGGCTATGGCTACACCTTC	CASSPAGGYGYTF
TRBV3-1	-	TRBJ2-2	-	TGTGCCAGCAGCCAAAGGGTGGTAGCCGGGGAGCTGTTTTTT	CASSQRVVAGELFF
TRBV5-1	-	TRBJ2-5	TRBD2	TGCGCCAGCAGCGGAAGCGGGAGCGGCCAAGAGACCCAGTACTTC	CASSGSGSGQETQYF
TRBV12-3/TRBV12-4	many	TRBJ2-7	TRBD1	TGTGCCAGCAGCCCAACAGGGGTTCGGTACGAGCAGTACTTC	CASSPTGVRYEQYF
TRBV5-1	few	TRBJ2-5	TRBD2	TGCGCCAGCAGCCAGAGCGGGGGGGCGTCTCAAGAGACCCAGTACTTC	CASSQSGGASQETQYF
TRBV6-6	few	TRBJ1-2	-	TGTGCCAGCAGTCCCGGGGAGTATGGCTACACCTTC	CASSPGEYGYTF
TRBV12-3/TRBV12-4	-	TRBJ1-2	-	TGTGCCAGCAGCGGACTGGGGTATGGCTACACCTTC	CASSGLGYGYTF
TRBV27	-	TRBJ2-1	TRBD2	TGTGCCAGCAGTACCCTGACTAGCGGGGGGGCCAATGAGCAGTTCTTC	CASSTLTSGGANEQFF
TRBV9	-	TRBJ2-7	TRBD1	TGTGCCAGCAGCCTCCGGGACAGGGTCATCTACGAGCAGTACTTC	CASSLRDRVIYEQYF
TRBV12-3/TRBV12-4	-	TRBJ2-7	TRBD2	TGTGCCAGCAGGCCTGGGACTAGCGTCGAGCAGTACTTC	CASRPGTSVEQYF
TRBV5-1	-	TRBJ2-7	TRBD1	TGCGCCAGCAGCTTGGGGACAGGCTCCGACGAGCAGTACTTC	CASSLGTGSDEQYF
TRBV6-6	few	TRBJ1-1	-	TGTGCCAGCAGTTCAAAATTTCGGGCTCCCGGCCGGGGCACTGAAGCTTTCTTT	CASSSKFRAPGRGTEAFF
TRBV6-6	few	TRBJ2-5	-	TGTGCCAGCAGTTATCGAAGCGCCCGATGGGCGGAGACCCAGTACTTC	CASSYRSARWAETQYF
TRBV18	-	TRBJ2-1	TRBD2	TGTGCCAGCTCACCACCGCCTAGCGGGAATGAGCAGTTCTTC	CASSPPPSGNEQFF
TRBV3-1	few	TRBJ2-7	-	TGTGCCAGCAAAGGGGCGAGGGAGCAGTACTTC	CASKGAREQYF
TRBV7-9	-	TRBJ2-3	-	TGTGCCAGCAGGCCTGGACGGTTTGAGACAGATACGCAGTATTTT	CASRPGRFETDTQYF
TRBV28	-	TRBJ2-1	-	TGTGCCAGCAGACCACAGCGGTACAATGAGCAGTTCTTC	CASRPQRYNEQFF
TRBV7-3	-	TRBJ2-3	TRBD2	TGTGCCAGCAGCTTAGTCCCCACTAGCGGACTCACCGATACGCAGTATTTT	CASSLVPTSGLTDTQYF
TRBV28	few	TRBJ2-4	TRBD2	TGTGCCAGCAGTCCCATAGCGGGGGTGGCCCCTGCCCTAGCCAAAAACATTCAGTACTTC	CASSPIAGVAPALAKNIQYF
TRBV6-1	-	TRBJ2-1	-	TGTGCCAGCACTGGGGGTACTTCCTACAATGAGCAGTTCTTC	CASTGGTSYNEQFF